By sample share, the clone carrying this TCR beta chain is medium-sized. Sequencing was performed with immunoSEQ multiplex PCR; in TCRdb, only in-frame clones are kept and a portion is missing. The sample contains around 40,000 clones, 75% to 90% of which appear only once. This record belongs to a study of PD-L1 blockade in urothelial cancer. On the study more broadly: About 90% of the roughly 29 patients were men who had bladder-origin urothelial cancer. At 3 weeks (second dose) and 6 weeks after starting treatment, blood was analyzed.

The sequence was collected from a man in his fifties or sixties with urothelial cancer. The specimen comprised PBMCs, sampled around atezolizumab (anti-PD-L1) treatment.

The CDR3 nucleotides are TGTGCCAGCAGCCGGGCAGGGGGAGCGAACACTGAAGCTTTCTTT. Translating it yields CASSRAGGANTEAFF. The chain has TRBV14 and TRBJ1-1; 7 bases map to TRBD1. Germline V lookup: CDR1 SGHDN, CDR2 FVKESK. J was trimmed by 1 base and V by 4 bases; bases with no gene match: 6. This CDR3 region has 15 residues.